Presented here are 6 T cell receptor beta chains from one specimen sequenced in a study of control samples from healthy donors and cancer patients. Assay: immunoSEQ multiplex PCR; the TCRdb copy retains only in-frame clones and omits some. The sample includes 120,000 or so clones, about 89% seen only once; the top ten take about 3%. The sample comprised blood. All receptors derive from a man aged 60 to 75 in good health.

This chain links TRBV24-1 with TRBJ2-7; 8 bases agree with TRBD2. Germline V gene sequence: CDR1 KGHDR, CDR2 SFDVKD. J lost 7 bases, V lost 2 bases, and 27 bases had no gene match. The CDR3 runs to 21 residues. The CDR3 loop reads CATSDSGGPEVSSVAPGEQYF. DNA for the CDR3: TGTGCCACCAGTGATTCGGGGGGGCCTGAAGTCTCATCCGTTGCTCCGGGGGAGCAGTACTTC.

V gene TRBV10-3 combines with J gene TRBJ2-3; D is tentatively TRBD1 or TRBD2 (6 bases each). V was trimmed by 4 bases and J by 0 bases, leaving 14 bases between them. The CDR3 is 16 residues long. Germline CDR1 and CDR2: ENHRY and SYGVKD. The CDR3 coding sequence is TGTGCCATCAGTGTATCCGGGGGCGCTAGCACAGATACGCAGTATTTT. Protein: CAISVSGGASTDTQYF.

The chain recombines TRBV29-1 with TRBJ1-1; no definite D call. The V gene lost 5 bases and the J gene lost 0 bases, with 10 bases spanning the gap. This CDR3 comprises 13 residues. In germline, CDR1 is SQVTM, CDR2 ANQGSEA. The CDR3 loop is CSVLRPLNTEAFF. The CDR3 DNA reads TGCAGCGTTCTTCGGCCGTTGAACACTGAAGCTTTCTTT. Full variable domain (rest looked up from reference TRBV29-1 and TRBJ1-1): SAVISQKPSRDICQRGTSLTIQCQVDSQVTMMFWYRQQPGQSLTLIATANQGSEATYESGFVIDKFPISRPNLTFSTLTVSNMSPEDSSIYLCSVLRPLNTEAFFGQGTRLTVV.

The rearrangement joins TRBV2 to TRBJ1-1; D uncertain. CDR1 is SNHLY and CDR2 is FYNNEI in the germline V gene. The CDR3 has 14 amino acids. The V gene lost 8 bases and the J gene lost 4 bases, with 17 bases spanning the gap. CDR3 protein: CASGPRLALTEAFF. The CDR3 DNA sequence: TGTGCCAGCGGCCCAAGACTCGCGCTCACTGAAGCTTTCTTT.

The chain uses TRBV4-1 and TRBJ2-1; 9 nucleotides align to TRBD2. Germline trimming cut 4 bases from V and 7 bases from J; bases unmatched to any gene: 11. The CDR3 consists of 16 residues. Germline CDR1 MGHRA, CDR2 YSYEKL. The CDR3 DNA follows: TGCGCCAGCAGCCCCTCCGTTAGCGGGGGTGTGAATGAGCAGTTCTTC. Amino acids: CASSPSVSGGVNEQFF.

The chain couples TRBV6-5 to TRBJ1-3, with D hard to call. The CDR3 runs to 16 residues. Germline CDR1 is MNHEY and CDR2 is SVGAGI. The V end was cut by 0 bases, the J end by 0 bases, with 9 bases between. The CDR3 bases are TGTGCCAGCAGTTACTCTTCTAGGCGCTCTGGAAACACCATATATTTT. Translating gives CASSYSSRRSGNTIYF.